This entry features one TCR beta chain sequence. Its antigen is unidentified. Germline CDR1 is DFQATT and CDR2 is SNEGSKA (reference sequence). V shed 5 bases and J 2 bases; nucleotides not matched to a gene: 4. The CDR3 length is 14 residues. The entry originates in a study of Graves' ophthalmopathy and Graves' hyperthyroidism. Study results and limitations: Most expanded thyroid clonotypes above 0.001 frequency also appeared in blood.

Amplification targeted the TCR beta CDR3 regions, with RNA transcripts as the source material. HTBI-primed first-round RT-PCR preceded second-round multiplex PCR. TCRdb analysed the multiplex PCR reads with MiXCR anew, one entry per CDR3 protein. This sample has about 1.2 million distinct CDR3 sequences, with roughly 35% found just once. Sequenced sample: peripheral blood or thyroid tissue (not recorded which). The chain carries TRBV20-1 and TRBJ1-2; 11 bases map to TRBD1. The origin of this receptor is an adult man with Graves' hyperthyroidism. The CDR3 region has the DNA TGCAGTGCTGGAGGACAGGGGGCGAACTATGGCTACACCTTC. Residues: CSAGGQGANYGYTF.